Presented here are 9 T cell receptor beta chains from one specimen sequenced in a study of identical twins. TCRdb recomputed calls from the 5' RACE reads with MiXCR, one row per CDR3 protein. The sample yields 200,000 to 250,000 distinct CDR3 sequences, approximately 7.8% seen once. Separately, the same data were catalogued under a study of yellow fever vaccine responses in identical twins.

Material: CD8+ T cells sorted from blood. The receptor set was obtained from a woman younger than 30 in good health.

The chain is built from TRBV2 and TRBJ2-7; D remains unclear. Trimming left V 5 bases short and J 2 bases short, with 10 bases between. This CDR3 spans 13 amino acids. CDR1 SNHLY and CDR2 FYNNEI come from the germline V gene. The CDR3 sequence is CASSPNPAYEQYF. The DNA for the CDR3 is TGTGCCAGCAGTCCCAACCCCGCCTACGAGCAGTACTTC.

This clonotype occurred many times. The J gene is TRBJ1-1, the V gene TRBV12-3 or TRBV12-4; perhaps TRBD1 as D (5 bases). The V end lost 1 base, the J end lost 4 bases, and 10 bases lay between the germline ends. The CDR3 is 14 residues long. CDR3: CASSLEQGPTEAFF. The CDR3 DNA sequence: TGTGCCAGCAGTTTAGAGCAGGGCCCCACTGAAGCTTTCTTT.

The chain has TRBV6-4 and TRBJ2-3; 15 bases are a match to TRBD2. Trimming cost V 8 bases and J 5 bases; bases outside gene matches: 5. The CDR3 sequence is 15 residues long. In germline, CDR1 is MRHNA, CDR2 SNTAGT. CDR3 loop: CASSRTSGRGDTQYF. In DNA, the CDR3 is TGTGCCAGCTCCCGGACTAGCGGGAGGGGAGATACGCAGTATTTT.

This clonotype was observed many times. The rearrangement joins TRBV2 to TRBJ2-3, with 9 bases identical to TRBD2. The ends lost 0 bases at V and 0 bases at J; junction bases unmatched: 1. Germline V gene data show CDR1 as SNHLY and CDR2 as FYNNEI. This CDR3 region has 16 residues. The CDR3 region is CASSEARGGSTDTQYF. CDR3 nucleotides: TGTGCCAGCAGTGAAGCGCGGGGGGGAAGCACAGATACGCAGTATTTT.

This clonotype was observed a single time. The chain is built from TRBV27 and TRBJ2-3; the match to TRBD2 covers 14 bases. Looked up from germline, CDR1 is MNHEY and CDR2 is SMNVEV (reference sequence). The CDR3 loop spans 17 amino acids. The V segment lost 6 bases and the J segment 1 base; nucleotides outside the gene matches: 6. The CDR3 loop is CASRGTSGRRGTDTQYF. CDR3 coding DNA: TGTGCCAGCAGAGGGACTAGCGGGAGACGTGGCACAGATACGCAGTATTTT.

V and J are TRBV3-1 and TRBJ2-1; 12 bases are a match to TRBD2. This CDR3 region has 21 residues. The V gene's germline CDR1 is LGHDT and CDR2 YNNKEL (reference sequence). V was pared by 0 bases and J by 0 bases, with 12 bases of the junction left unmatched. The CDR3 region has the DNA TGTGCCAGCAGCCAAGAGAGGGTGGGACTAGCGGGTGCGAGCTCCTACAATGAGCAGTTCTTC. It translates to CASSQERVGLAGASSYNEQFF.

This clonotype showed up just a few times. The chain uses TRBV9 and TRBJ1-1; TRBD1 aligns across 7 bases. Germline CDR1 is SGDLS and CDR2 is YYNGEE. With 4 bases clipped from V and 0 bases from J, the junction kept 6 bases outside the gene matches. The CDR3 is 15 residues long. This CDR3 is CASSPEQGMNTEAFF. The CDR3 DNA follows: TGTGCCAGCAGCCCCGAACAGGGGATGAACACTGAAGCTTTCTTT.

This chain uses TRBV5-4 with TRBJ1-2, with no clear D. CDR3 length: 14 amino acids. Trimming stripped 5 bases from V and 4 bases from J, with 15 bases between. Germline CDR1 is SGHNT and CDR2 is YYREEE (reference sequence). This CDR3 reads CASRPRLQFYGYTF. For the CDR3, the DNA is TGTGCCAGCAGACCCAGGCTCCAATTCTATGGCTACACCTTC.

The gene calls are TRBV27 and TRBJ2-3; TRBD2 matches 9 bases. Trimming took 7 bases from V and 3 from J; bases not matched to a gene: 5. The CDR3 spans 14 residues. CDR1 MNHEY and CDR2 SMNVEV come from the germline V gene (reference sequence). The CDR3, as DNA: TGTGCCAGCACCGTAGCGGGAGCTACAGATACGCAGTATTTT. It is translated as CASTVAGATDTQYF.